These 24 T cell receptor beta chains were sequenced from one sample in a study of regulatory T cells in long-lasting Graves disease listed by TCRdb under 2021. Library preparation used multiplex PCR. Instrument on record: Illumina HiSeq 4000. CDR3 regions were amplified by Arm-PCR with iRepertoire HTBI primers to construct TCR beta libraries. Using fastp at Q25 and MiXCR, TCRdb reprocessed the public reads and kept productive beta chains. Merged by CDR3 protein, the rows form single entries marked with the most common genes and DNA. A total of 350,000 to 500,000 distinct CDR3 sequences appear in this sample, less than 20% of them only once. The ten top clones hold about 11% of the sample. The label giving this sample's time point can be read as: newly diagnosed GD, antithyroid drugs for less than 3 months. RNA was extracted from PBMCs in TRIzol for both TCR sequencing and RNA sequencing. In addition, the sample was reused for a study of T cells in Graves' hyperthyroidism and ophthalmopathy.

Material: peripheral blood mononuclear cells (PBMCs), obtained at new diagnosis, from a patient treated with antithyroid drugs. Every receptor here comes from a woman in her twenties or thirties with Graves disease. Donor details come from another sample of the same person, matched by shared clones.

In its sample, this clonotype was seen many times. The genes are TRBV28 and TRBJ2-5; 10 bases line up with TRBD2. Germline values: CDR1 MDHEN, CDR2 SYDVKM. J was trimmed by 4 bases and V by 5 bases; bases with no gene match: 10. The CDR3 consists of 16 residues. The CDR3 sequence: CASSPRAGGPAETQYF. CDR3 in DNA: TGTGCCAGCAGTCCCCGAGCGGGAGGGCCAGCAGAGACCCAGTACTTC.

This clonotype has a handful of counts. The junction departs from the called germline gene at one end, perhaps through a read error. This chain connects TRBV28 to TRBJ1-2; D is ambiguous. CDR3 size: 11 residues. CDR1 is MDHEN, CDR2 SYDVKM, per germline. The CDR3 sequence is CASSFDRLYAF. The CDR3 DNA reads TGTGCCAGCAGTTTCGATCGCCTATACGCCTTC.

The chain links TRBV5-1 to TRBJ2-1, with TRBD2 identical over 11 bases. The V gene's germline CDR1 is SGHRS and CDR2 YFSETQ. The CDR3 length is 16 residues. The V and J ends lost 4 bases and 4 bases, in that order; junction bases with no gene match: 7. CDR3 in amino acids: CASSRMTSGAYNEQFF. Written as DNA, the CDR3 is TGCGCCAGCAGCCGGATGACTAGCGGGGCTTACAATGAGCAGTTCTTC.

This clonotype was detected ten times or more. The chain carries TRBV15 and TRBJ2-3, with TRBD2 matching 8 bases. This CDR3 spans 22 amino acids. Per the germline V gene, CDR1 is LNHNV and CDR2 is YYDKDF (reference sequence). After removal of 2 bases from V and 1 base from J, the junction contained 23 bases not matched to a gene. This CDR3 reads CATSRTPLTAGDPIDGTDTQYF. CDR3 coding DNA: TGTGCCACCAGCAGAACGCCACTAACAGCGGGAGACCCGATTGATGGCACAGATACGCAGTATTTT.

The J gene is TRBJ1-2, the V gene TRBV10-3; D not resolved. The germline CDR1 and CDR2 sequences are ENHRY and SYGVKD. Trimming removed 0 bases from V and 2 bases from J, with 10 bases in between. The CDR3 length is 15 residues. Here the CDR3 DNA reads TGTGCCATCAGTGAGTCCACTCTCTGGAACTATGGCTACACCTTC. Translation gives CAISESTLWNYGYTF.

About this clonotype: This could be a read error, since a much larger clone is one nucleotide away. The chain has TRBV2 and TRBJ2-7, with 7 bases fitting TRBD1. Germline V CDR1 and CDR2: SNHLY, FYNNEI. CDR3 length: 13 amino acids. The CDR3 coding sequence is TGTGCCAGCAGGGGACAGAAGGGTTACGAGCAGTGCTTC. Translating gives CASRGQKGYEQCF.

This clonotype was counted ten times or more. The chain is built from TRBV29-1 and TRBJ2-3; 8 bases are shared with TRBD1. Germline V lookup: CDR1 SQVTM, CDR2 ANQGSEA. The CDR3 runs 15 residues. V dropped 6 bases and J dropped 0; count of bases not matched to a gene: 8. The CDR3, as DNA: TGCAGCGTCGACAGGGGAGAATCTAGCACAGATACGCAGTATTTT. Its translation is CSVDRGESSTDTQYF.

There are a few counts of this clonotype. The rearrangement joins TRBV24-1 to TRBJ2-1; unclear D gene. With 7 bases removed from V and 8 bases from J, the gap between germline ends came to 8 bases. Germline lookup yields CDR1 KGHDR and CDR2 SFDVKD. The CDR3 is 11 amino acids. The CDR3 is CATSYGYEQFF. The CDR3 region has the DNA TGTGCCACCAGCTACGGGTATGAGCAGTTCTTC.

The chain carries TRBV7-9 and TRBJ2-5, with 9 bases that match TRBD1. CDR1 is SEHNR, CDR2 FQNEAQ, per germline (reference sequence). This CDR3 spans 14 amino acids. The V segment lost 5 bases and the J segment 5 bases; nucleotides outside the gene matches: 6. CDR3 DNA: TGTGCCAGCAGCCTACAGGGGGCACGGGAGACCCAGTACTTC. As protein: CASSLQGARETQYF. The whole variable domain, filled in from reference TRBV7-9 and TRBJ2-5, reads DTGVSQNPRHKITKRGQNVTFRCDPISEHNRLYWYRQTLGQGPEFLTYFQNEAQLEKSRLLSDRFSAERPKGSFSTLEIQRTEQGDSAMYLCASSLQGARETQYFGPGTRLLVL.

Worth noting for this clonotype: With a much larger clone just one base away, this may be a read error. Since the CDR3 does not end with the conserved phenylalanine or tryptophan, this likely comes from a read error. The CDR3 is CASSPARQAYEQYL. The CDR3 coding sequence is TGTGCCAGCAGCCCCGCCAGGCAGGCCTACGAGCAGTACCTC. The chain has TRBV3-1 and TRBJ2-7, with no clear D. The germline CDR1 and CDR2 sequences are LGHDT and YNNKEL (reference sequence). The CDR3 length is 14 residues. V was clipped by 4 bases and J by 2 bases, with 12 bases between them.

This clonotype appeared a single time. This chain joins TRBV12-3 or TRBV12-4 and TRBJ2-3; the D gene is possibly TRBD2 (6 bases). Trimming took 5 bases from V and 5 from J, leaving 29 bases between them. The CDR3 totals 19 residues. CDR3 sequence: CASSQDLLRDPGGGDTQYF. The DNA for the CDR3 is TGTGCCAGCAGTCAAGACCTGTTGCGGGACCCCGGCGGCGGAGATACGCAGTATTTT.

This clonotype appeared many times. The chain employs TRBV28 and TRBJ1-1; D uncertain. V lost 4 bases to trimming and J lost 1 base, with 13 bases between them. The CDR3 covers 15 residues. Per germline, CDR1 MDHEN and CDR2 SYDVKM. CDR3 in amino acids: CASSSGSSKNTEAFF. The CDR3 DNA reads as TGTGCCAGCAGTTCGGGCAGTTCGAAGAACACTGAAGCTTTCTTT.

CDR3 sequence (DNA): TGCAGTGCTAGACCCAGACGGCCGAACTCCTACGAGCAGTACTTC. Its translation: CSARPRRPNSYEQYF. V and J are TRBV20-1 and TRBJ2-7, with unresolved D. The CDR3 length is 15 residues. Germline-derived CDR1 and CDR2 are DFQATT and SNEGSKA (reference sequence). V was cut by 2 bases and J by 0 bases, with 14 bases left in between.

V gene TRBV5-6 combines with J gene TRBJ1-5; TRBD1 is a possible D gene (5 bases). The CDR3 consists of 14 residues. V was shortened by 0 bases and J by 6 bases, with 10 bases between the two germline ends. The germline V gene encodes CDR1 SGHDT and CDR2 YYEEEE. The CDR3 DNA reads as TGTGCCAGCAGCTTGGCAGGGTTGCGTCAGCCCCAGCATTTT. It codes for CASSLAGLRQPQHF.

About this clonotype: Since a much larger clone is just one base distant, this may be a read error. J is TRBJ1-1 and V is TRBV5-1; no clear D gene. V was clipped by 5 bases and J by 4 bases, with 15 bases between them. Germline loops: CDR1 SGHRS, CDR2 YFSETQ. The length of the CDR3 is 14 residues. In DNA form, the CDR3 reads TGCGCCAGCAGTCCGTTGGAGCTGGGCACTGAAGCTTTCTTT. Its translation: CASSPLELGTEAFF.

This clonotype has a handful of counts. This sequence joins TRBV2 and TRBJ2-7; 7 positions agree with TRBD2. The CDR3 is 16 residues long. V lost 4 bases and J lost 2; bases outside the gene matches: 11. Germline CDR1 reads SNHLY; CDR2 reads FYNNEI. The CDR3 loop is CASSGLAAGNPYEQYF. The CDR3 region has the DNA TGTGCCAGCAGTGGACTAGCTGCGGGAAACCCCTACGAGCAGTACTTC.

At least ten counts were recorded for this clonotype. The V and J genes are TRBV12-3 or TRBV12-4 and TRBJ1-1; no definite D call. V was shortened by 6 bases and J by 4 bases, with 21 bases between the two germline ends. CDR3 length: 16 residues. In DNA form, the CDR3 reads TGTGCCAGCAGCAACGGTGGCAGGCAGCTTGGCACTGAAGCTTTCTTT. It translates to CASSNGGRQLGTEAFF.

As for this clonotype: A far larger clone is one base from this, pointing to a likely read error. The CDR3 here is CASSFKLAAGFRTEAFF. For the CDR3, the DNA is TGTGCCAGCAGCTTCAAGCTTGCGGCAGGTTTCAGGACTGAAGCTTTCTTT. This chain uses TRBV7-2 with TRBJ1-1; D is unresolved. Trimming took off 3 bases at V and 5 bases at J, with 22 bases between the two ends. CDR3 length: 17 amino acids. Per the germline V gene, CDR1 is SGHTA and CDR2 is FQGNSA.

This clonotype was seen at least ten times. The V and J genes are TRBV20-1 and TRBJ2-1, with D perhaps TRBD1 (6 bases). The V gene lost 5 bases and the J gene lost 0 bases, with 17 bases spanning the gap. Per the germline V gene, CDR1 is DFQATT and CDR2 is SNEGSKA (reference sequence). The CDR3 sequence is 16 residues long. The CDR3 spells CSAGFRDIVSYNEQFF. The CDR3 DNA is TGCAGTGCTGGATTCCGGGACATAGTCTCCTACAATGAGCAGTTCTTC.

This clonotype was found many times. J is TRBJ2-1 and V is TRBV3-1; D might be TRBD2 (5 bases). CDR1 is LGHDT and CDR2 is YNNKEL in the germline V gene (reference sequence). The CDR3 consists of 15 residues. Trimming left V 4 bases short and J 4 bases short, with 14 bases between. CDR3 nucleotide sequence: TGTGCCAGCAGCCCAACGGGATCTAATTACAATGAGCAGTTCTTC. Amino acids: CASSPTGSNYNEQFF.

This clonotype has more than one count but fewer than ten. This rearrangement joins TRBV6-1 to TRBJ2-1; 7 positions agree with TRBD2. The CDR3 length is 16 residues. The germline gives CDR1 MNHNS, CDR2 SASEGT. V was pared by 3 bases and J by 3 bases, with 8 bases of the junction left unmatched. The CDR3 nucleotides are TGTGCCAGCAGTGACTCGTCTAGCGGAGACTACAATGAGCAGTTCTTC. Residues: CASSDSSSGDYNEQFF.

This clonotype has ten or more counts. The chain recombines TRBV7-2 with TRBJ2-3; 7 bases match TRBD2. There are 14 residues in the CDR3. Germline values: CDR1 SGHTA, CDR2 FQGNSA. The junction had 4 bases not matched to a gene; V was cut back by 3 bases and J by 4 bases. CDR3 bases: TGTGCCAGCAGCTTTGAGCGGGACGCAGATACGCAGTATTTT. Translation gives CASSFERDADTQYF.

This clonotype was counted at least ten times. The chain combines TRBV6-1 with TRBJ1-2; tentative D call: TRBD1 (5 bases). Trimming cost V 7 bases and J 4 bases, with 13 bases left between them. The CDR3 has 13 residues. CDR1 is MNHNS and CDR2 is SASEGT in the germline V gene. The DNA of the CDR3 is TGTGCCAGCAACTCCGGGGGGGTCTATGGCTACACCTTC. It is translated as CASNSGGVYGYTF.

This clonotype was seen at least ten times. This rearrangement joins TRBV30 to TRBJ2-3, with D unresolved. This CDR3 comprises 13 residues. V lost 4 bases, J lost 5 bases, and 13 bases lay in between. CDR1 is GTSNPN, CDR2 SVGIG, per germline (reference sequence). CDR3 sequence (DNA): TGTGCCTGGACCCCTCCAGGTAGAGATACGCAGTATTTT. Amino acid sequence: CAWTPPGRDTQYF.